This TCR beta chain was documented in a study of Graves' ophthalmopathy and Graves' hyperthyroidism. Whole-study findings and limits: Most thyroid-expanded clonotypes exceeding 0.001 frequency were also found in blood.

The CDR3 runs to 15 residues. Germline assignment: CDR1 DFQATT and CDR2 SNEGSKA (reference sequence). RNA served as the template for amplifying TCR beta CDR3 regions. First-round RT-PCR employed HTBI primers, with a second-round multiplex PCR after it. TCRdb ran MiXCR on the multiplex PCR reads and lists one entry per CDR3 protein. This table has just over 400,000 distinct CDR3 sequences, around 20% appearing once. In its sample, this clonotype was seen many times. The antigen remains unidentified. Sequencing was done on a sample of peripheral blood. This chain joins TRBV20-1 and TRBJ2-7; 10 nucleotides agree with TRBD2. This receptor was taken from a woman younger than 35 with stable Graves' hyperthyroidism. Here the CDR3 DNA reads TGCAGCGCCCTCCCGCTAGCGGGAGCTCGGAACGAGCAGTACTTC. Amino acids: CSALPLAGARNEQYF.